The present T cell receptor beta chain was sequenced within a study of identical twins. Study-level results: Alpha sequences out of frame and shared by twins had excess low generation probability.

There were only healthy Caucasians among the donors. TCRdb independently ran MiXCR on the 5' RACE reads; one entry per CDR3 protein. The data contain some 600,000 distinct CDR3 sequences, about 7% of them singletons. Germline CDR1 and CDR2: SEHNR and FQNEAQ (reference sequence). V gave up 6 bases and J gave up 2 bases; unmatched junction bases: 7. The CDR3 has 15 amino acids. Comments on this clonotype: Its antigen is as yet unknown.

This sample was shared with a second study, whose subject was yellow fever vaccine responses in identical twins.

V gene TRBV7-9 combines with J gene TRBJ2-5, with 9 bases aligning to TRBD1. The sequence came from a woman between 18 and 30 years old in good health. The specimen sequenced was PBMCs. The CDR3 DNA reads as TGTGCCAGCAGGGACCGGACAGGGGCGCAAGAGACCCAGTACTTC. Translating it yields CASRDRTGAQETQYF.